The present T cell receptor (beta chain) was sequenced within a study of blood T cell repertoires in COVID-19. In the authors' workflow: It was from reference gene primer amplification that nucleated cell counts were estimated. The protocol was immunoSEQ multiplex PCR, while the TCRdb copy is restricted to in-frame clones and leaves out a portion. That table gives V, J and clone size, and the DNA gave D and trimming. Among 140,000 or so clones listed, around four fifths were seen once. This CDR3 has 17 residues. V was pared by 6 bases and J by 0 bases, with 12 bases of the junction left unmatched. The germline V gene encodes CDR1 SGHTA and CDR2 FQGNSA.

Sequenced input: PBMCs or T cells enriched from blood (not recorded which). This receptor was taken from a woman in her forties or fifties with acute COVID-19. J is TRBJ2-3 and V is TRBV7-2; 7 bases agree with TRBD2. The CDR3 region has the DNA TGTGCCAGCAGTCCACCCGGGAGGAGGAGTAGCACAGATACGCAGTATTTT. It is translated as CASSPPGRRSSTDTQYF.